This TCR beta chain stems from a study of shared clonotypes between healthy human individuals. Study-wide background: Researchers drew samples from two women and a few men aged 18 to 49.

Overall study results and limits: A generally larger estimated richness was seen in naive subsets than in memory subsets. Rarefaction exposed incomplete sorted-subset sequencing despite large depth. Several donors showed sharing of 4.5% to 5% of naive CD4 clonotypes.

The CDR3 sequence is 14 residues long. Germline lookup yields CDR1 SGHRS and CDR2 YFSETQ. Trimming stripped 7 bases from V and 5 bases from J, with 18 bases between. Notes on this clone: Its antigen remains unknown.

Repertoires were generated with immunoSEQ multiplex PCR, while TCRdb's copy carries only in-frame clones and drops some. The sample lists roughly 2.2 million clones; 85% to 95% were seen once. Material for sequencing was naive CD4+ T cells from PBMCs. Documented subset: CD45RA+ positively selected. The TCR was taken from a man younger than 35 in good health. Some clones in this sample may be carry-over from other donors' samples. This rearrangement joins TRBV5-1 to TRBJ2-5; tentative D call: TRBD2 (6 bases). CDR3 coding DNA: TGCGCCAGCCAAACCGGGACTCACTTCGAGACCCAGTACTTC. Translated, it gives CASQTGTHFETQYF.